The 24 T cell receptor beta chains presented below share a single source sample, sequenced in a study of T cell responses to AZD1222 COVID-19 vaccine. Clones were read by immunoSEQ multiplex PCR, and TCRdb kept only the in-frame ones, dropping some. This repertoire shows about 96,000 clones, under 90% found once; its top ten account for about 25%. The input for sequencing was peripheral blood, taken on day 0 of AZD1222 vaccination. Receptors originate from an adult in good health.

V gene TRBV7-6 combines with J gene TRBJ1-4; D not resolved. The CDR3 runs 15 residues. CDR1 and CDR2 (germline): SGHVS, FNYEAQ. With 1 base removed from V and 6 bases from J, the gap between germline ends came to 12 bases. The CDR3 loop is CASSLGMRIHEKLFF. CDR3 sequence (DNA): TGTGCCAGCAGCTTAGGGATGCGGATTCATGAAAAACTGTTTTTT.

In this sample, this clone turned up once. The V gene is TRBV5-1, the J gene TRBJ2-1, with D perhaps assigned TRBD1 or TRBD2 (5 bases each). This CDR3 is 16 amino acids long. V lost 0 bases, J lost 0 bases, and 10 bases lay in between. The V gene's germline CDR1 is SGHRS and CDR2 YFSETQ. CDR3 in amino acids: CASSLEGDPSYNEQFF. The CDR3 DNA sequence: TGCGCCAGCAGCTTGGAAGGGGACCCCTCCTACAATGAGCAGTTCTTC.

The CDR3 DNA follows: TGTGCCAGTAGTATATCCGGGACCGACGGAAACACCATATATTTT. As protein: CASSISGTDGNTIYF. The chain has TRBV19 and TRBJ1-3; a possible D gene is TRBD1 (5 bases). Trimming removed 2 bases from V and 4 bases from J, with 12 bases in between. The CDR3 sequence is 15 residues long. The germline V gene has CDR1 LNHDA and CDR2 SQIVND (reference sequence).

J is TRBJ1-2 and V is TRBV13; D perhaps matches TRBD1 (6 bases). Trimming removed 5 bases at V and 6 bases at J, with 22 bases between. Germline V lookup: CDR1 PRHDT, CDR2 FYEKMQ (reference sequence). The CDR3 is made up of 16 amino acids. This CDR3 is CASSRTPRQGMDGYTF. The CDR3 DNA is TGTGCCAGCAGCCGAACCCCCCGTCAGGGGATGGATGGCTACACCTTC.

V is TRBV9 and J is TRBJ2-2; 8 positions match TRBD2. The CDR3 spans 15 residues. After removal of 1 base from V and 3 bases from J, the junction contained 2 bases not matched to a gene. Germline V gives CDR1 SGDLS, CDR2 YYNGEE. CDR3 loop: CASSVSAGDTGELFF. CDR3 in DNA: TGTGCCAGCAGCGTATCAGCGGGAGACACCGGGGAGCTGTTTTTT.

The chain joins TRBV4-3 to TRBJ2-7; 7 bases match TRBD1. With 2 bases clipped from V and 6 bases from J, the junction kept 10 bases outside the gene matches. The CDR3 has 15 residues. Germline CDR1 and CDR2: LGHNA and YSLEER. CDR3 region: CASSQTGQVEGEQYF. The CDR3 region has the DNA TGCGCCAGCAGCCAAACCGGACAGGTCGAGGGCGAGCAGTACTTC.

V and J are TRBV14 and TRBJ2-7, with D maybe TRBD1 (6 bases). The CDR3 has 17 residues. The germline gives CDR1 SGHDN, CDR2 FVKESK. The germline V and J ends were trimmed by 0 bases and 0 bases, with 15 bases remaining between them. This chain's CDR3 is CASSQDTVGQSSYEQYF. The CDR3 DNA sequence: TGTGCCAGCAGCCAAGATACGGTCGGACAGAGCTCCTACGAGCAGTACTTC.

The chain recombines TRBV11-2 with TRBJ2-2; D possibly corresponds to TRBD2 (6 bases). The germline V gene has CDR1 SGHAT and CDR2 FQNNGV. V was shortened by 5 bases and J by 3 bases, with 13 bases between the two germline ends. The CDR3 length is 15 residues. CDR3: CASSPVAVYTGELFF. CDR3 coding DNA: TGTGCCAGCAGCCCCGTAGCGGTGTACACCGGGGAGCTGTTTTTT.

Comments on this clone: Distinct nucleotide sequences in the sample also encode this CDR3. As DNA, the CDR3 is TGTGCCACCAGCAGAGACAGGGGGCCCTACGAGCAGTACTTC. It specifies CATSRDRGPYEQYF. The V and J genes are TRBV15 and TRBJ2-7; 8 nucleotides line up with TRBD1. With 0 bases clipped from V and 2 bases from J, the junction kept 0 bases outside the gene matches. This CDR3 comprises 14 residues. Germline V gene sequence: CDR1 LNHNV, CDR2 YYDKDF (reference sequence).

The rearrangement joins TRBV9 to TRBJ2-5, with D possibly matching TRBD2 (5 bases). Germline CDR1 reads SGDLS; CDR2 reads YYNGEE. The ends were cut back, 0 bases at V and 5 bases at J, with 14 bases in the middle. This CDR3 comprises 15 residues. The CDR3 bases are TGTGCCAGCAGCGTAGTGTCGGGAATGGTTGAGACCCAGTACTTC. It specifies CASSVVSGMVETQYF.

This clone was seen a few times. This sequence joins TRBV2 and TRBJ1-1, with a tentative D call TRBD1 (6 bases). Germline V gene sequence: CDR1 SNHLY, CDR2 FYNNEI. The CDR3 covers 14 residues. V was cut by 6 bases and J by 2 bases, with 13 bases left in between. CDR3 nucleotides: TGTGCCAGCAGGCCCCTGGGGGGCAACACTGAAGCTTTCTTT. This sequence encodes CASRPLGGNTEAFF.

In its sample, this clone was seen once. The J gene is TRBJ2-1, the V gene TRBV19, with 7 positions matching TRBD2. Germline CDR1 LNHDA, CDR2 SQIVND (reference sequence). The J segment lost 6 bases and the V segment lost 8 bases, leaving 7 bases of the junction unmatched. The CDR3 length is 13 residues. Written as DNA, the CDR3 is TGTGCCAGTGGCCGCGGGAGACCCAATGAGCAGTTCTTC. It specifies CASGRGRPNEQFF.

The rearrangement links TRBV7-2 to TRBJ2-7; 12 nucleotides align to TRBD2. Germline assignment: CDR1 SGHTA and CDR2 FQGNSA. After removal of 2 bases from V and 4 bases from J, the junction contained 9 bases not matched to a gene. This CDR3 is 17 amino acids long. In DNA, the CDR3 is TGTGCCAGCAGCTTAAGGACTAGCGGGATGTTTTTGTACGAGCAGTACTTC. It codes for CASSLRTSGMFLYEQYF.

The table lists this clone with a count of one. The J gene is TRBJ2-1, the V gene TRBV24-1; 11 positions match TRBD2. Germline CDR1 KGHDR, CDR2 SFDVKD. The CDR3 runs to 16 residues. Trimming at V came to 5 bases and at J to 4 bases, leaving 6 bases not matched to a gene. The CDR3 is CATSVRLAGGYNEQFF. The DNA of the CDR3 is TGTGCCACCAGTGTCAGGCTAGCGGGGGGATACAATGAGCAGTTCTTC.

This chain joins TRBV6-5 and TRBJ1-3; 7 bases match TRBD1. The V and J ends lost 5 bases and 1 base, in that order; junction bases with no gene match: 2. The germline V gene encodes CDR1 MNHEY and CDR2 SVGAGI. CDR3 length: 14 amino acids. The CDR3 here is CASSPQGSGNTIYF. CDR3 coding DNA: TGTGCCAGCAGTCCACAGGGGTCTGGAAACACCATATATTTT.

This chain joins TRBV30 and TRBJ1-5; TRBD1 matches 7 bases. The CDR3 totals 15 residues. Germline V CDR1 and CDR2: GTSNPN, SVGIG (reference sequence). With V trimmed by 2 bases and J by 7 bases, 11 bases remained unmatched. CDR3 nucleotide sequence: TGTGCCTGGAGTACCAGACAGGGTAAGAGGCAGCCCCAGCATTTT. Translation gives CAWSTRQGKRQPQHF.

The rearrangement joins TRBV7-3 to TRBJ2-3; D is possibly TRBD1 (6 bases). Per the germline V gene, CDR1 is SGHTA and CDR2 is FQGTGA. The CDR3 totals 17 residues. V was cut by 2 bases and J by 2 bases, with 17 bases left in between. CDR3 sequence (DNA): TGTGCCAGCAGCTTAGAGGCTCAGGGGCACTTCACAGATACGCAGTATTTT. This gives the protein CASSLEAQGHFTDTQYF.

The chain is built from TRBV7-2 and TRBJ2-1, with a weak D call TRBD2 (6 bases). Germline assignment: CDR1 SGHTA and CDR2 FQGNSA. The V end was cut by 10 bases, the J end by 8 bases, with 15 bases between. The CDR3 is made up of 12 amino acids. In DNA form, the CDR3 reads TGTGCCATTTCTCGTAGCGGAGATGAGCAGTTCTTC. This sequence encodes CAISRSGDEQFF.

CDR3 nucleotides: TGTGCCAGCAGTTCGAGACAGGGGGCGCCCCGGGAGACCCAGTACTTC. It translates to CASSSRQGAPRETQYF. The J gene is TRBJ2-5, the V gene TRBV27, with 10 nucleotides matching TRBD1. J was trimmed by 5 bases and V by 4 bases; bases with no gene match: 10. The germline V gene has CDR1 MNHEY and CDR2 SMNVEV (reference sequence). The CDR3 runs 16 residues.

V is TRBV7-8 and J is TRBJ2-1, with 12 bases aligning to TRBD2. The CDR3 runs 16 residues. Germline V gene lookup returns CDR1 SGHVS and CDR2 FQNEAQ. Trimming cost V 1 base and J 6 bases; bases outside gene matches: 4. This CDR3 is CASSLVLGLAGNEQFF. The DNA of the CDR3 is TGTGCCAGCAGCTTAGTATTGGGACTAGCGGGCAATGAGCAGTTCTTC.

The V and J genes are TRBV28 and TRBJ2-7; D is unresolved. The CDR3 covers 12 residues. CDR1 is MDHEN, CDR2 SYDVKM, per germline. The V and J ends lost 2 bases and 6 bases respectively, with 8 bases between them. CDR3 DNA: TGTGCCAGCAGTTTAAAGGGAAGCGAGCAGTACTTC. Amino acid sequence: CASSLKGSEQYF.

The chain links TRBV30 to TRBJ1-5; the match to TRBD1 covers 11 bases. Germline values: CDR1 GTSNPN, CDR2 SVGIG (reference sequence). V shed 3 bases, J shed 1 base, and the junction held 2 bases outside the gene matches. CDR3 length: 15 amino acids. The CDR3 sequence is CAWSGQGASNQPQHF. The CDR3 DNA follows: TGTGCCTGGAGCGGACAGGGGGCAAGCAATCAGCCCCAGCATTTT.

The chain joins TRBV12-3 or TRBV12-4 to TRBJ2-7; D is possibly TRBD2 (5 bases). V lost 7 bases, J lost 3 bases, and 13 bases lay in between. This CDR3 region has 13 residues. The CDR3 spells CASTDSLIYEQYF. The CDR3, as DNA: TGTGCCAGCACGGACTCTCTCATCTACGAGCAGTACTTC.

CDR3 loop: CSASGATDGGQYF. The CDR3 bases are TGCAGTGCTAGTGGGGCGACAGATGGGGGCCAGTACTTC. V usage is TRBV20-1 and J usage is TRBJ2-5; the D gene could be TRBD1 or TRBD2 (5 bases each). Germline CDR1 and CDR2: DFQATT and SNEGSKA (reference sequence). This CDR3 spans 13 amino acids. Trimming pared 3 bases from V and 10 bases from J, leaving 18 bases between.